These T cell receptor beta chains were read from a single sample in a study of long-term antiretroviral therapy in people with HIV. Sequencing used immunoSEQ multiplex PCR; TCRdb keeps in-frame clones, though not all of them. The sample yields fewer than 30,000 clones, 79% seen once. The sequences come from unsorted PBMCs, collected 2.1 years after starting antiretroviral therapy. These receptors originate from a man aged 25-45 years with HIV. Each CDR3 is given with its conserved first and last residue. Fields, in order: V gene, J gene, clone size, D gene, CDR3 protein, CDR3 DNA. The D gene is left open where the match is weak. A clone size is listed for some rows: how often the clone was seen (once, few, many), or a class if it is expanded.

TRBV7-9	TRBJ2-3	-	TRBD1	CASSPRGPDTQYF	TGTGCCAGCAGCCCGAGGGGGCCTGATACGCAGTATTTT
TRBV30	TRBJ2-7	-	-	CAWGDAGREQYF	TGTGCCTGGGGGGACGCCGGGCGCGAGCAGTACTTC
TRBV7-9	TRBJ1-4	-	-	CASSLGSAGLNEKLFF	TGTGCCAGCAGCTTAGGAAGTGCGGGTCTAAACGAAAAACTGTTTTTT
TRBV27	TRBJ2-1	-	-	CASSLIAGDYNEQFF	TGTGCCAGCAGTTTAATAGCAGGAGACTACAATGAGCAGTTCTTC
TRBV28	TRBJ2-2	-	TRBD2	CASTLPGGENTGELFF	TGTGCCAGCACCCTCCCGGGGGGAGAGAACACCGGGGAGCTGTTTTTT
TRBV19	TRBJ1-1	once	-	CASTTPLGGEMSTEAFF	TGTGCCAGTACCACCCCTCTCGGGGGAGAGATGAGCACTGAAGCTTTCTTT
TRBV2	TRBJ1-6	few	TRBD1	CASRPGTAHNSPLHF	TGTGCCAGCAGGCCTGGGACAGCTCATAATTCACCCCTCCACTTT
TRBV18	TRBJ1-3	-	-	CASSEDRNTIYF	TGTGCCAGCTCAGAAGACAGAAACACCATATATTTT
TRBV9	TRBJ2-5	-	TRBD2	CASSVAGSGRRETQYF	TGTGCCAGCAGCGTAGCTGGTAGCGGGAGACGAGAGACCCAGTACTTC
TRBV18	TRBJ2-1	-	TRBD2	CASSPPGLAGNNEQFF	TGTGCCAGCTCACCTCCCGGACTAGCGGGGAACAATGAGCAGTTCTTC
TRBV5-1	TRBJ2-2	-	-	CASSTIQGVNTGELFF	TGCGCCAGCAGCACGATCCAGGGTGTTAACACCGGGGAGCTGTTTTTT
TRBV4-3	TRBJ1-5	-	-	CASSQDWGPQHF	TGCGCCAGCAGCCAAGATTGGGGGCCCCAGCATTTT
TRBV29-1	TRBJ2-3	few	-	CSVRGVGERDTQYF	TGCAGCGTCAGGGGGGTAGGCGAACGAGATACGCAGTATTTT
TRBV10-2	TRBJ1-5	-	TRBD1	CASSERGRGAGGQPQHF	TGCGCCAGCAGTGAGAGGGGGAGAGGGGCAGGGGGACAGCCCCAGCATTTT
TRBV28	TRBJ2-1	once	TRBD2	CASSTAASGENEQFF	TGTGCCAGCTCCACCGCGGCTAGCGGGGAGAATGAGCAGTTCTTC
TRBV4-2	TRBJ2-3	-	TRBD2	CASTSGPSGSSDTQYF	TGTGCCAGCACCTCAGGCCCTAGCGGGAGTTCAGATACGCAGTATTTT
TRBV27	TRBJ1-1	-	TRBD1	CASYPAGTGNTEAFF	TGTGCCAGCTACCCAGCAGGGACAGGGAACACTGAAGCTTTCTTT
TRBV10-3	TRBJ1-4	once	TRBD1	CAISVGQAEKLFF	TGTGCCATCAGTGTCGGACAGGCTGAAAAACTGTTTTTT
TRBV5-4	TRBJ1-2	once	TRBD1	CASSLAGTGAGGYTF	TGTGCCAGCAGCTTGGCCGGGACAGGGGCGGGGGGCTACACCTTC
TRBV4-1	TRBJ1-6	few	TRBD1	CASSTGTGVNSPLHF	TGCGCCAGCAGCACGGGGACAGGGGTGAATTCACCCCTCCACTTT
TRBV6-4	TRBJ2-7	once	-	CASSEAPGDYEQYF	TGTGCCAGCAGTGAAGCCCCCGGGGACTACGAGCAGTACTTC
TRBV6-5	TRBJ2-2	-	-	CASSYSWGRGSGELFF	TGTGCCAGCAGTTACTCGTGGGGCAGGGGATCCGGGGAGCTGTTTTTT
TRBV28	TRBJ1-5	few	-	CASSPILGQPFIQPQHF	TGTGCCAGCAGCCCTATCCTTGGACAGCCCTTCATCCAGCCCCAGCATTTT
TRBV28	TRBJ2-7	-	TRBD1	CASRDRGNRLFEQYF	TGTGCCAGCAGGGACAGGGGAAACCGTTTATTCGAGCAGTACTTC
TRBV21-1	TRBJ2-5	few	-	CASPPGTQETQYF	TGTGCCAGCCCCCCCGGCACACAAGAGACCCAGTACTTC
TRBV30	TRBJ2-3	-	TRBD1	CAWSDLLQGANKYF	TGTGCCTGGAGCGATCTACTACAGGGGGCGAATAAGTATTTT
TRBV19	TRBJ2-2	-	-	CASSILGNTGELFF	TGTGCCAGTAGTATTTTGGGGAACACCGGGGAGCTGTTTTTT
TRBV28	TRBJ2-7	-	-	CASSLSTRRGSKYEQYF	TGTGCCAGCAGTTTATCCACCAGGAGAGGCAGTAAATACGAGCAGTACTTC
TRBV7-9	TRBJ2-7	-	-	CASSRQGGTAYEQYF	TGTGCCAGCAGCCGCCAAGGGGGGACGGCCTACGAGCAGTACTTC
TRBV19	TRBJ2-1	-	TRBD2	CASSIASGTGHNEQFF	TGTGCCAGTAGTATTGCTAGCGGGACGGGGCACAATGAGCAGTTCTTC
TRBV5-4	TRBJ2-1	-	TRBD1	CASSKSGTGDNEQFF	TGTGCCAGCAGCAAATCCGGGACAGGGGACAATGAGCAGTTCTTC
TRBV7-3	TRBJ1-2	-	TRBD1	CASSRGTGDNYTF	TGTGCCAGCAGCCGCGGGACAGGAGATAACTACACCTTC
TRBV7-2	TRBJ1-1	-	-	CASSLSRDHMNTEAFF	TGTGCCAGCAGCTTATCAAGGGATCACATGAACACTGAAGCTTTCTTT
TRBV7-9	TRBJ2-3	-	TRBD2	CASSLDLAAADTQYF	TGTGCCAGCAGCTTAGATCTAGCGGCAGCAGATACGCAGTATTTT
TRBV19	TRBJ2-3	-	-	CASSARRQGTDTQYF	TGTGCCAGTAGTGCCCGGAGGCAGGGAACAGATACGCAGTATTTT
TRBV14	TRBJ2-3	-	-	CASSQLSHTDTQYF	TGTGCCAGCAGCCAATTGTCCCACACAGATACGCAGTATTTT
TRBV7-6	TRBJ1-5	few	TRBD1	CASSLGTGGEPQHF	TGTGCCAGCAGCTTGGGGACAGGGGGCGAGCCCCAGCATTTT
TRBV5-4	TRBJ2-2	-	-	CASSFTGTGELFF	TGTGCCAGCAGCTTTACAGGGACCGGGGAGCTGTTTTTT
TRBV9	TRBJ2-3	-	TRBD1	CASSVAGTGTTDTQYF	TGTGCCAGCAGCGTAGCCGGGACAGGGACAACAGATACGCAGTATTTT
TRBV18	TRBJ2-5	-	-	CASSPVSGLQETQYF	TGTGCCAGCTCACCGGTGTCGGGGCTCCAAGAGACCCAGTACTTC
TRBV27	TRBJ2-3	-	-	CASSWGGTDTQYF	TGTGCCAGCAGTTGGGGGGGCACAGATACGCAGTATTTT
TRBV7-8	TRBJ2-5	-	TRBD1	CASSFQVGQQETQYF	TGTGCCAGCAGCTTTCAGGTGGGACAGCAAGAGACCCAGTACTTC
TRBV5-4	TRBJ2-2	-	-	CASSFSDRRNTGELFF	TGTGCCAGCAGCTTTTCAGACAGGAGGAACACCGGGGAGCTGTTTTTT
TRBV14	TRBJ2-7	-	-	CASSPLLGDSSYEQYF	TGTGCCAGCAGCCCGCTTTTGGGAGATAGCTCCTACGAGCAGTACTTC
TRBV30	TRBJ1-2	-	-	CAWSAAGEGYTF	TGTGCCTGGAGTGCGGCAGGGGAAGGCTACACCTTC
TRBV11-2	TRBJ1-3	-	-	CASSTGLDEVTRGTIYF	TGTGCCAGCAGCACTGGGCTGGACGAAGTGACTCGTGGCACCATATATTTT
TRBV19	TRBJ1-5	-	-	CASSISQGMNQPQHF	TGTGCCAGTAGTATTTCCCAGGGGATGAATCAGCCCCAGCATTTT
TRBV6-5	TRBJ2-7	-	-	CAISGPGEQYF	TGTGCCATCAGTGGGCCCGGCGAGCAGTACTTC
TRBV5-5	TRBJ2-7	-	-	CASSMTPDYEQYF	TGTGCCAGCAGCATGACTCCCGACTACGAGCAGTACTTC
TRBV7-9	TRBJ1-6	once	-	CASSLGIGVRRSPLHF	TGTGCCAGCAGCTTAGGCATAGGGGTGAGGCGCTCACCCCTCCACTTT
TRBV15	TRBJ2-1	-	TRBD2	CATSRDRAGGNEQFF	TGTGCCACCAGCAGAGATAGAGCGGGAGGCAATGAGCAGTTCTTC
TRBV11-1	TRBJ1-6	-	-	CASSLFPPNSPLHF	TGTGCCAGCAGCTTGTTCCCGCCGAATTCACCCCTCCACTTT
TRBV29-1	TRBJ2-7	-	-	CSVATSYYEQYF	TGCAGCGTTGCTACATCTTACTACGAGCAGTACTTC
TRBV9	TRBJ2-1	-	-	CASSVQDQSYNEQFF	TGTGCCAGCAGCGTACAGGACCAATCCTACAATGAGCAGTTCTTC
TRBV7-8	TRBJ1-1	-	-	CASSSGHPDTEAFF	TGTGCCAGCAGTTCCGGACACCCGGACACTGAAGCTTTCTTT
TRBV7-9	TRBJ2-1	-	-	CASSFERGIHNEQFF	TGTGCCAGCAGCTTTGAACGGGGAATCCACAATGAGCAGTTCTTC